This T cell receptor (beta chain) was sequenced during a study of blood T cells in healthy people across ages. Study-level findings and limits: Observed TCR beta diversity per million T cells went down as age went up. This fall followed a roughly linear course with age.

A J-beta primer mix and a sample-barcoded 5' primer were used in a second PCR of roughly 7 to 12 cycles. Every cDNA molecule bore a tag from a template-switch adaptor containing 12 random nucleotides. MiXCR was run by TCRdb on the 5' RACE reads, yielding one entry per CDR3 protein. The sample lists 450,000 to 700,000 distinct CDR3 sequences, approximately 30% seen once, with approximately 17% in the top ten. Trimming removed 4 bases at V and 4 bases at J, with 12 bases between. CDR1 and CDR2 (germline): KGHDR, SFDVKD. The CDR3 runs 14 residues. Russia was home to the donors, healthy Caucasian individuals aged roughly 6 to 100. Notes on this clonotype: Its matching antigen is unknown.

The origin of this receptor is a woman in her 70s in good health. The V gene is TRBV24-1, the J gene TRBJ2-5; the D call may be TRBD1 or TRBD2 (5 bases each). The sequenced sample consisted of blood. CDR3 region: CATSEGVVPETQYF. In nucleotides, the CDR3 is TGTGCCACCAGTGAGGGGGTAGTTCCAGAGACCCAGTACTTC.